This T cell receptor (delta chain) originates from a study of γδ T cells in repeated Plasmodium falciparum infection. TCRdb applied CATT to the multiplex PCR reads for clone calling. Of 70,000 to 95,000 delta-chain clones in the sample, about 1.5% are singletons; the top ten hold around 8.3%. A remark on this clone: Its antigen is undetermined. A read error likely explains why the TCRdb protein, taken from a much larger clone, differs from this DNA's translation at residue 6; the protein shown is translated from the DNA.

The CDR3 consists of 18 residues. Germline V lookup: CDR1 GEAIGNYY, CDR2 EKD. V lost 0 bases to trimming and J lost 0 bases; unmatched junction nucleotides: 12. Bulk repertoires came from Vgamma9/Vdelta2+ or Vdelta2-negative gammadelta T cells flow-sorted from PBMC. General study results and limits: Malian children's Vdelta2-negative repertoires appeared more expanded and less diverse than Australians'. Many TCRgamma sequences overlapped between individuals in stable Vgamma9/Vdelta2+ repertoires.

Sequencing used gamma-delta T cells from blood. This rearrangement joins TRDV2 to TRDJ1; the match to TRDD3 covers 7 bases. TCRdb supplies no J gene; here it was assigned by aligning the nucleotide sequence to germline. The clonotype was recovered from a pool of human donors (malaria-infected and uninfected, not separated). CDR3 nucleotide sequence: TGTGCCTGTGACACCGCATCGACTCTCCTGGGGGACACCGATAAACTCATCTTT. Amino acids: CACDTASTLLGDTDKLIF.